This T cell receptor beta chain was sequenced during a study of cytomegalovirus exposure and HLA in healthy donors (dated by TCRdb to the late 2010s). Broadly, across the study: According to an earlier analysis of 587 of the donors, some 180 million T cells yielded roughly 100 million unique TCR beta sequences and 276 Gb of sequence data. The number of typed donors differed by locus: 629-630 for A, B, C, DRB1 and DQB1; some 540 for DQA1; around 610 for DPA1; and around 490 for DPB1. A later genetic analysis took genome-wide SNP genotypes for about 55% of the 666 donors and used that subset as a discovery cohort. The study was designed to test whether signatures of past pathogen exposure could be identified by cataloging public T cell receptors. Both class I and class II loci were covered by HLA typing, at four-digit resolution. Across under 500 genotyped donors of the cohort, an average of 235,054 unique TCR beta nucleotide sequences per donor were sequenced, and around 20% of those sequences were non-productive. Donor age, sex, ethnicity and CMV serostatus were compiled alongside the repertoire data. The genetic ancestry cluster associated with self-reported Caucasian donors included 70% to 85% of the roughly 400 genotyped donors. The study profiled the T cell repertoires of 500 to 800 subjects by immunosequencing and related them to cytomegalovirus serostatus. Along with the approximately 650-subject first cohort, a separate validation cohort of about 110 different subjects was used. A few DR-DQ haplotypes were treated as single units for association and clustering because of strong linkage in the cohort. In a later analysis, previously published TCR beta repertoires from 550 to 700 donors were re-analyzed and high-resolution HLA genotyping was added so that TCR occurrence patterns could be studied. Every discovery cohort repertoire had been produced on one sequencing platform. In an earlier analysis of about 590 of the donors, high-throughput TCR beta sequencing was used to judge whether each TCR beta V gene segment behaved as functional or pseudogenic. Rather than using new phenotypic data, the later analysis identified candidate immune exposures from TCR beta sequences and from how often those sequences occurred across donors. To predict cytomegalovirus infection status, the study combined high-throughput TCR immunosequencing, statistical association of individual TCRs with disease status, and machine learning. About 300 gigabases of sequencing data and approximately 80 million unique TCR sequences were included in an early release covering about 600 HLA-typed donors. The research as a whole found: According to a later genetic analysis, donors in an Asian-associated ancestry cluster had fewer N-insertions in productive TCRs than the approximately 690-donor mean. In a later analysis, several top co-occurrence clusters were reported to appear linked to parvovirus B19, influenza, CMV and Epstein-Barr virus. An earlier analysis of 450 to 750 of the donors showed that most TCR beta V segments appeared in productive rearrangements either about 87% or about 30% of the time, which broadly matched IMGT annotations. A further reported finding was that TCR beta sequences accurately predicted the HLA-A and HLA-B alleles for most subjects in the first cohort. Correlated functional status among segregating V segments might be attributable to linkage disequilibrium, but an unknown experimental factor could not be ruled out. According to a later analysis, most CMV-associated TCR beta chains appeared to be HLA-restricted, and the HLA associations seemed to be driven largely by CMV exposure. The sequencing pipeline was judged likely to have produced a cluster of highly shared sequence variants as a technical artifact. In vitro tests confirmed that a few of the cytomegalovirus-associated TCR beta chains recognize cytomegalovirus antigens. The presence/absence analyses assumed that sequencing depth was roughly uniform across donors, and that assumption may not be true. A later analysis found that TCR association rates varied across HLA loci, with DRB1 alleles showing the most associated TCRs and HLA-C alleles the fewest. Compared with equally common non-associated chains, HLA-associated TCR beta chains in a later analysis were more clonally expanded and had lower generation probabilities. The earlier analysis of about 600 of the donors excluded around 17 rarely observed V segments, including chromosome 9 orphons, because counts were too low. The authors suggested that the approach could potentially be generalized to other disease states and immunological phenotypes. Specific HLA alleles were associated with about 17,000 TCR beta sequences at a false discovery rate of 0.05 in a later analysis. The cohort was sequenced for TCR beta chains only, and without alpha or paired-chain data the features that could be detected were limited. The study gave a list of under 200 TCR beta chains associated with cytomegalovirus. Strong co-occurrence of HLA alleles, especially DR and DQ, made assigning TCR associations to individual alleles difficult. A later genetic analysis associated a missense DCLRE1C variant with V-gene and J-gene trimming of TCR beta chains, and an independent cohort replicated the association. Immune exposure information for the cohort was limited to CMV serostatus. The classifier was reported to diagnose cytomegalovirus status with high specificity and sensitivity in both the original cohort and the validation cohort. Because some donors lacked HLA typing at each locus, the association tests relied only on the typed subset. Most TCR sequences were seen in very few donors, while some public TCRs were found in many individuals.

In regard to this clone: Which antigen it targets is not known. No clone much larger than this one lies a single base away; base qualities are absent.

The cohort consisted of 670 or so healthy bone marrow donors. Cohort members were all nominally healthy when sampled, although unrecorded immune exposures were likely present. The donor was CMV seropositive and belonged to the group of 250 to 300 seropositive cohort members. A peripheral blood sample was provided by each donor, and peripheral blood mononuclear cells were used for TCR beta sequencing. The Qiagen DNeasy Blood Extraction Kit was used to extract genomic DNA from the blood cell samples. Library preparation employed the immunoSEQ multiplex PCR assay. For the multiplex PCR, a mixture combining 60 forward primers for TCR Vbeta segments and 13 reverse primers for TCR Jbeta segments was used. Amplification of the CDR3 region of rearranged TCR beta genes was performed with a multiplex PCR assay on genomic DNA. Amplified TCR beta libraries were sequenced as 87-base-pair reads on the Illumina HiSeq System. The original pipeline was this. Across the 700 or so repertoires, a later analysis counted tens of millions of unique TCR beta chains, roughly 11 million of which were shared by at least two donors. Raw reads were error-corrected and collapsed into unique sequences by a nearest-neighbor algorithm in which closely related sequences were merged to remove PCR and sequencing errors. V, D and J gene segments were assigned by aligning CDR3 sequences to IMGT reference sequences. Each retained sequence needed at least a six-nucleotide match to both a V gene segment and a J gene segment. Rearrangements were called productive when the CDR3 lacked stop codons and stayed in frame with V and J; all others were non-productive. Following IMGT convention, CDR3 was defined as the stretch from the second conserved V-encoded cysteine up to the conserved J-encoded phenylalanine. Sequences without an unambiguous match to a single V gene segment were excluded from the earlier analysis of over 500 of the donors. An earlier analysis of around 600 of the donors classified V segments as functional when productive rearrangements were above 56.7% and as segregating when the standard deviation between donors was above 5%. To diagnose cytomegalovirus status from the catalog of TCR beta chain sequences, a statistical classification framework was built. In a later analysis, TCR nucleotide sequences were compared against IMGT/GENE-DB human TR gene sequences so that V and J genes could be assigned. The TCRdist pipeline was used in a later analysis to assign CDR3 sequences and most-parsimonious VDJ recombination scenarios. In a later analysis, every TCR beta chain was defined by the combination of its CDR3 amino acid sequence and its V-gene family, and reads without a unique V-gene family were dropped. As a way to deal with suspected cross-contamination and a sequencing artifact, a later analysis dropped 450 to 600 nucleotide sequences that were highly shared and had low generation probability. In a later analysis, a clonal expansion index for each public chain was calculated from normalized within-repertoire ranks of inferred template counts. Generation probabilities in a later analysis came from a VDJ recombination model fitted to out-of-frame rearrangements, and those results were checked against IGoR. In a later analysis, TCR-TCR, TCR-HLA and TCR-CMV co-occurrence was scored with hypergeometric tests, and a repertoire-size bias correction was applied to TCR pairs. To estimate false discovery rates, a later analysis permuted the HLA or CMV assignments 20 times. A later analysis grouped co-occurring TCRs with DBSCAN, adding TCRdist sequence similarity when clustering within HLA-allele-positive subsets. Repertoires with fewer than 30,000 or more than 120,000 public chains, plus five repertoires with anomalous nucleotide sharing, were excluded from co-occurrence clustering. TCRdb took over this immuneACCESS table, retaining in-frame rearrangements with V and J assigned. Such tables are incomplete; in checked studies, under half of the missing clones stem from an unresolved V gene, and the remainder is unexplained. V, J and clone size are taken as reported in that table, and D and trimming were inferred from the DNA itself. In this sample the table shows some 87,000 clones, 65% to 85% of which occur a single time. In total, the top ten clones hold roughly a fifth of the sample.

The sequenced material came from PBMCs. The clonotype originates from a woman aged 40 to 49 in good health and CMV-seropositive.

In nucleotides, the sequence is TGCAGCGTCCACACCCCTTCTGGGAGGGCCAACGAGCAGTTCTTC. Translated, it reads CSVHTPSGRANEQFF. The chain links TRBV29-1 with TRBJ2-1, with 7 central nucleotides matching TRBD2. From cysteine to phenylalanine, the CDR3 is 15 amino acids long. The sequence is cut down to CDR3 DNA, 45 bases in frame from base 1. Sequences SQVTM (CDR1) and ANQGSEA (CDR2) are obtained from the germline V gene. Trimming leaves V shorter by 6 bases and J shorter by 10 bases, with the junction holding 18 bases beyond the gene matches.